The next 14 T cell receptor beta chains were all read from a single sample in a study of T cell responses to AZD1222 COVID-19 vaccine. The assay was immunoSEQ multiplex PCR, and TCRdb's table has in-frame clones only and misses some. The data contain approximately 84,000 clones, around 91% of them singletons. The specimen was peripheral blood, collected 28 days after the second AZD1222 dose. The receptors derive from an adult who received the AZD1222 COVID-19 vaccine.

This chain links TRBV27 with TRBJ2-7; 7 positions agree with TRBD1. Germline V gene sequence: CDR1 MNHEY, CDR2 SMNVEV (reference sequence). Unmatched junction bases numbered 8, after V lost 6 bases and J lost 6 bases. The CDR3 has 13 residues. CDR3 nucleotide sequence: TGTGCCAGCAGATGGACAGGCATGGGCGAGCAGTACTTC. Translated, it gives CASRWTGMGEQYF.

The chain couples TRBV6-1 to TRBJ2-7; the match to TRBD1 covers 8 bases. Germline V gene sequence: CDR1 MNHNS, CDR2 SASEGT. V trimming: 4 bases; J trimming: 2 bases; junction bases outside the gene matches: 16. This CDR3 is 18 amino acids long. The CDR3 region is CASSGSGTGPRQTYEQYF. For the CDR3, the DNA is TGTGCCAGCAGTGGGTCTGGGACAGGACCAAGACAAACCTACGAGCAGTACTTC.

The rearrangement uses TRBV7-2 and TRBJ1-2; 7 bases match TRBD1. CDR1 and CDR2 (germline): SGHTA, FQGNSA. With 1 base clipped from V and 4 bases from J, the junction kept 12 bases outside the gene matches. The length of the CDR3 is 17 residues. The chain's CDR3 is CASSLDRGSVLVYGYTF. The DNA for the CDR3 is TGTGCCAGCAGCTTAGACAGGGGTTCGGTTCTTGTCTATGGCTACACCTTC.

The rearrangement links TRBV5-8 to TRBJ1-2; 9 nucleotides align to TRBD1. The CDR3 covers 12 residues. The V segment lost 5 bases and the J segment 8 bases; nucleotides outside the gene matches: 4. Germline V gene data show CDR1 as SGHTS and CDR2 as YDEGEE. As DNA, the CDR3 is TGTGCCAGCAGAAGGGACAGGGACGGCTACACCTTC. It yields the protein CASRRDRDGYTF.

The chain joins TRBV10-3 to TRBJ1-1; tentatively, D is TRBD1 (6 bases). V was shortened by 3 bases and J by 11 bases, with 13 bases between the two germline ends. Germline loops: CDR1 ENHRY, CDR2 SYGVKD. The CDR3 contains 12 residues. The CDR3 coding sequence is TGTGCCATCAGTGATGGGGGCGATTGGGCTTTCTTT. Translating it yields CAISDGGDWAFF.

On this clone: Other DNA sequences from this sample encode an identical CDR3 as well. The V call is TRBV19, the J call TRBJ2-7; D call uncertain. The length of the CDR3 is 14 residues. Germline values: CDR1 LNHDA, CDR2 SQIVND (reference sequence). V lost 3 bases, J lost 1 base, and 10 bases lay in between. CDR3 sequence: CASSIGRSSYEQYF. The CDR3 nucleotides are TGTGCCAGTAGTATTGGCAGGAGTTCCTACGAGCAGTACTTC.

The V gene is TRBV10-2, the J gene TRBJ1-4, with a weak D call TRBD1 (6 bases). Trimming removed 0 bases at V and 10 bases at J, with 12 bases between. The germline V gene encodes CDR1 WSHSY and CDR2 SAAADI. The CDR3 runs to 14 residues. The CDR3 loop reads CASSESWGRVKLFF. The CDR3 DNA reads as TGCGCCAGCAGTGAGTCATGGGGGCGGGTAAAACTGTTTTTT.

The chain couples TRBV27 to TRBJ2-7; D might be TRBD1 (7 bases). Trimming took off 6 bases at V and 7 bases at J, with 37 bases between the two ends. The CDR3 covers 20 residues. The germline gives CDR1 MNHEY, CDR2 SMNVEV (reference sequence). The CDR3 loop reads CASRLRSDKSKQGRPGEQYF. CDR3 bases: TGTGCCAGCAGATTACGGTCGGACAAAAGTAAACAGGGGAGGCCTGGAGAGCAGTACTTC.

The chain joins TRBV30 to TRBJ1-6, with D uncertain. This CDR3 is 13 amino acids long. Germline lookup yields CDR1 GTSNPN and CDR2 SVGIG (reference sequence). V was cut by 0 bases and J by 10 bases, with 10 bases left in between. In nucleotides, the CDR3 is TGTGCCTGGAGTGTACTGGGGTACTCACCCCTCCACTTT. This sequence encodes CAWSVLGYSPLHF.

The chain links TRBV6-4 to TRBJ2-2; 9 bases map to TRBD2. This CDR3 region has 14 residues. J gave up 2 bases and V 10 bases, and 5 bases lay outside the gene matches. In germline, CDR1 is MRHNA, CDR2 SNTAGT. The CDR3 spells CATRLAENTGELFF. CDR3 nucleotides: TGTGCCACCCGACTAGCGGAAAACACCGGGGAGCTGTTTTTT.

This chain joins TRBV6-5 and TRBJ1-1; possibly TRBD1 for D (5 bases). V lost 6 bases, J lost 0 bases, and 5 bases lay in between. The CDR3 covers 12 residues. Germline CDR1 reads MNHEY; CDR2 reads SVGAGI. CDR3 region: CASRGVNTEAFF. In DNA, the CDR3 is TGTGCCAGCAGGGGGGTGAACACTGAAGCTTTCTTT.

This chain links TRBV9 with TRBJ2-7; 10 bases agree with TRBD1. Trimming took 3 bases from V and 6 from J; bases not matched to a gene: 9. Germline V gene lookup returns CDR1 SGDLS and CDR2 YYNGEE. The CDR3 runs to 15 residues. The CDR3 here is CASSESGQGFGEQYF. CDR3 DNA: TGTGCCAGCAGCGAGTCGGGACAGGGGTTTGGCGAGCAGTACTTC.

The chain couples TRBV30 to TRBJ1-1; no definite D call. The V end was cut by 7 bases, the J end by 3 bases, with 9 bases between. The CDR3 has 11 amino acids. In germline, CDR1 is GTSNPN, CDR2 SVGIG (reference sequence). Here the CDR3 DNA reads TGTGCCTACGGATGGGACACTGAAGCTTTCTTT. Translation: CAYGWDTEAFF.

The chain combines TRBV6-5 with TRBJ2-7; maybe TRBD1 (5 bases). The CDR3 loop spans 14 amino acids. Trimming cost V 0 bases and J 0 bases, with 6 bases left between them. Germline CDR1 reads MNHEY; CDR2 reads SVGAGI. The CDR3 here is CASSYSRVSYEQYF. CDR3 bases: TGTGCCAGCAGTTACTCCAGGGTCTCCTACGAGCAGTACTTC.